The 4 T cell receptor beta chains listed next were all sequenced from one sample in a study of blood T cell repertoires in COVID-19. The repertoire was sequenced with immunoSEQ multiplex PCR; TCRdb's copy has only in-frame clones and lacks some. The sample has roughly 150,000 clones, over 80% seen once. Specimen: PBMCs or T cells enriched from blood (not recorded which). The source is a man aged 70 or older who had been exposed to COVID-19.

The chain employs TRBV15 and TRBJ1-6; possibly TRBD1 for D (5 bases). V was cut by 0 bases and J by 7 bases, with 13 bases left in between. Germline values: CDR1 LNHNV, CDR2 YYDKDF (reference sequence). The CDR3 contains 16 residues. The CDR3 protein is CATSRDLGQTNSPLHF. CDR3 bases: TGTGCCACCAGCAGAGATTTAGGACAAACGAATTCACCCCTCCACTTT.

The gene calls are TRBV7-9 and TRBJ1-6; D may be TRBD1 (5 bases). Germline CDR1 and CDR2: SEHNR and FQNEAQ (reference sequence). Between the trimmed V and J ends, which lost 5 bases and 10 bases, there was a span of 15 bases. The CDR3 length is 14 residues. CDR3 DNA sequence: TGTGCCAGCAGCCCTCGGGGGGGTTACTCACCCCTCCACTTT. Encoded protein: CASSPRGGYSPLHF.

V and J are TRBV27 and TRBJ2-2; D unclear. The length of the CDR3 is 15 residues. Germline V gives CDR1 MNHEY, CDR2 SMNVEV (reference sequence). Between the trimmed V and J ends, which lost 3 bases and 4 bases, there was a span of 12 bases. The CDR3: CASSLNQLVTGELFF. Here the CDR3 DNA reads TGTGCCAGCAGTTTGAACCAGCTAGTCACCGGGGAGCTGTTTTTT.

The chain uses TRBV6-2 or TRBV6-3 and TRBJ1-1; tentative D call: TRBD1 (6 bases). The CDR3 loop spans 14 amino acids. Germline values: CDR1 MNHEY, CDR2 SVGEGT. The V end lost 6 bases, the J end lost 0 bases, and 11 bases lay between the germline ends. CDR3 sequence reads: CASSWDIVNTEAFF. The CDR3 DNA reads TGTGCCAGCAGCTGGGACATCGTGAACACTGAAGCTTTCTTT.